The 23 T cell receptor beta chains in this list originate from one sample, sequenced in a study of identical twins. Via MiXCR, TCRdb re-called the 5' RACE reads, giving one row per CDR3 protein. Among around 530,000 distinct CDR3 sequences listed, nearly 15% were seen once. The sample was also linked to a second study, of yellow fever vaccine responses in identical twins.

Source material: CD4+ T cells sorted from blood. The receptor source for this set is a woman younger than 35 in good health.

The chain joins TRBV20-1 to TRBJ2-5, with D perhaps being TRBD1 or TRBD2 (5 bases each). Germline lookup yields CDR1 DFQATT and CDR2 SNEGSKA (reference sequence). V lost 4 bases, J lost 2 bases, and 17 bases lay in between. This CDR3 has 15 residues. The CDR3: CSATPGTALQETQYF. CDR3 bases: TGCAGTGCTACTCCAGGGACCGCCCTACAAGAGACCCAGTACTTC.

The table lists this clonotype with a few counts. The chain has TRBV24-1 and TRBJ2-1; tentative D call: TRBD2 (5 bases). The CDR3 length is 12 residues. Trimming pared 4 bases from V and 9 bases from J, leaving 9 bases between. Germline V lookup: CDR1 KGHDR, CDR2 SFDVKD. CDR3 DNA: TGTGCCACCAGTGAGATGGCGGGTGAGCAGTTCTTC. Protein: CATSEMAGEQFF.

This clonotype showed up just a few times. The V gene is TRBV25-1, the J gene TRBJ1-2, with D hard to call. Germline values: CDR1 MGHDK, CDR2 SYGVNS. CDR3 length: 12 amino acids. Trimming left V 5 bases short and J 4 bases short, with 8 bases between. For the CDR3, the DNA is TGTGCCAGCAGTCAAATGCGCTATGGCTACACCTTC. Protein: CASSQMRYGYTF.

The sample holds a few counts of this clonotype. This chain joins TRBV12-3 or TRBV12-4 and TRBJ2-7; D is ambiguous. The CDR3 is made up of 12 amino acids. V was cut by 2 bases and J by 4 bases, with 6 bases left in between. CDR3 DNA: TGTGCCAGCAGTTTACATGGTTACGAGCAGTACGTC. Residues: CASSLHGYEQYV.

The chain links TRBV28 to TRBJ1-1; tentatively, D is TRBD1 (5 bases). Germline CDR1 and CDR2: MDHEN and SYDVKM. CDR3 length equals 15 residues. The V end was cut by 4 bases, the J end by 1 base, with 13 bases between. The CDR3 here is CASSWGSTANTEAFF. The CDR3 coding sequence is TGTGCCAGCAGTTGGGGCTCGACAGCGAACACTGAAGCTTTCTTT.

This clonotype was counted between two and nine times. CDR3 in DNA: TGCAGTGCTAGAACAACTAGCGGGAGTTCAGTCGGGGAGCTGTTTTTT. Its translation is CSARTTSGSSVGELFF. The J gene is TRBJ2-2, the V gene TRBV20-1; 11 nucleotides match TRBD2. This CDR3 has 16 residues. The trim removed 2 bases at V and 7 bases at J, leaving 9 bases unmatched. Per germline, CDR1 DFQATT and CDR2 SNEGSKA (reference sequence).

A few counts support this clonotype. CDR3: CASSQDAPETQYF. The CDR3 DNA sequence: TGCGCCAGCAGCCAAGATGCCCCCGAGACCCAGTACTTC. This chain links TRBV4-1 with TRBJ2-5; no definite D call. This CDR3 region has 13 residues. V was pared by 0 bases and J by 5 bases, with 7 bases between. CDR1 and CDR2 (germline): MGHRA, YSYEKL.

This clonotype appeared a few times. The chain joins TRBV7-8 to TRBJ2-5; the match to TRBD1 covers 7 bases. Germline CDR1 SGHVS, CDR2 FQNEAQ. Losses at the gene ends were 3 bases for V and 7 bases for J; bases not matched to a gene: 8. CDR3 size: 14 residues. The CDR3: CASSLDRTKGTQYF. The CDR3 coding sequence is TGTGCCAGCAGCTTGGACAGGACGAAAGGGACCCAGTACTTC.

This clonotype has more than one count but fewer than ten. The chain recombines TRBV3-1 with TRBJ1-1, with a possible D match to TRBD1 (5 bases). Trimming pared 4 bases from V and 3 bases from J, leaving 9 bases between. Germline CDR1 and CDR2: LGHDT and YNNKEL (reference sequence). The length of the CDR3 is 13 residues. CDR3 in amino acids: CASSPQGYTEAFF. CDR3 sequence (DNA): TGTGCCAGCAGCCCGCAGGGTTACACTGAAGCTTTCTTT. Using reference TRBV3-1 and TRBJ1-1 for the parts outside the CDR3, the full variable domain is DTAVSQTPKYLVTQMGNDKSIKCEQNLGHDTMYWYKQDSKKFLKIMFSYNNKELIINETVPNRFSPKSPDKAHLNLHINSLELGDSAVYFCASSPQGYTEAFFGQGTRLTVV.

This clonotype was observed many times. This chain uses TRBV9 with TRBJ2-3; D is unresolved. The V and J ends lost 4 bases and 4 bases respectively, with 19 bases between them. The germline gives CDR1 SGDLS, CDR2 YYNGEE. CDR3 length equals 16 residues. The CDR3 spells CASSLDAMNRADTQYF. CDR3 sequence (DNA): TGTGCCAGCAGCCTAGATGCCATGAACCGCGCAGATACGCAGTATTTT.

Only a few counts were recorded for this clonotype. The chain links TRBV29-1 to TRBJ2-2, with 7 nucleotides matching TRBD1. The germline CDR1 and CDR2 sequences are SQVTM and ANQGSEA. This CDR3 has 15 amino acids. V was pared by 7 bases and J by 4 bases, with 12 bases of the junction left unmatched. The CDR3 loop reads CSAGPLAGGTGELFF. The CDR3 nucleotides read TGCAGCGCTGGGCCTTTGGCAGGGGGCACCGGGGAGCTGTTTTTT.

V is TRBV4-1 and J is TRBJ2-1, with 8 bases lining up with TRBD2. Germline V gene sequence: CDR1 MGHRA, CDR2 YSYEKL. Trimming at V came to 4 bases and at J to 4 bases, leaving 15 bases not matched to a gene. The CDR3 covers 18 residues. This CDR3 reads CASSPSTPGGVVYNEQFF. In DNA, the CDR3 is TGCGCCAGCAGCCCCAGTACGCCGGGGGGGGTCGTATACAATGAGCAGTTCTTC.

This clonotype was picked up a small number of times. J is TRBJ2-1 and V is TRBV3-1, with D unresolved. CDR1 LGHDT and CDR2 YNNKEL come from the germline V gene (reference sequence). The CDR3 runs 13 residues. Trimming cost V 8 bases and J 5 bases, with 13 bases left between them. The CDR3 loop is CASGISSHNEQFF. For the CDR3, the DNA is TGTGCCAGCGGCATATCGTCCCACAATGAGCAGTTCTTC.

The chain links TRBV9 to TRBJ2-2; D call uncertain. Trimming cost V 3 bases and J 8 bases, with 14 bases left between them. The CDR3 is 14 residues long. Germline CDR1 reads SGDLS; CDR2 reads YYNGEE. The CDR3 is CASSGGVVLGELFF. The CDR3 DNA follows: TGTGCCAGCAGCGGCGGTGTCGTCTTAGGGGAGCTGTTTTTT.

The V and J genes are TRBV9 and TRBJ2-5, with 7 bases aligning to TRBD1. Germline V CDR1 and CDR2: SGDLS, YYNGEE. The length of the CDR3 is 14 residues. The ends lost 0 bases at V and 2 bases at J; junction bases unmatched: 1. The CDR3 reads CASSVGQGQETQYF. As DNA, the CDR3 is TGTGCCAGCAGCGTAGGACAGGGACAAGAGACCCAGTACTTC.

This chain connects TRBV3-1 to TRBJ2-1; tentative D call: TRBD2 (7 bases). The germline V and J ends were trimmed by 0 bases and 5 bases, with 17 bases remaining between them. CDR1 LGHDT and CDR2 YNNKEL come from the germline V gene (reference sequence). This CDR3 contains 17 residues. CDR3 sequence: CASSQEVLGGVHNEQFF. CDR3 in DNA: TGTGCCAGCAGCCAAGAAGTTTTAGGGGGGGTCCACAATGAGCAGTTCTTC.

J is TRBJ2-1 and V is TRBV6-2 or TRBV6-3; 9 bases are a match to TRBD1. The CDR3 covers 15 residues. With V trimmed by 2 bases and J by 5 bases, 4 bases remained unmatched. CDR1 is MNHEY, CDR2 SVGEGT, per germline. CDR3 DNA: TGTGCCAGCAGTTACCGGGACAGGGTGAACAATGAGCAGTTCTTC. This sequence encodes CASSYRDRVNNEQFF.

This clonotype turned up a few times. The chain is built from TRBV19 and TRBJ2-5; D might be TRBD2 (6 bases). Germline V gene data show CDR1 as LNHDA and CDR2 as SQIVND (reference sequence). The CDR3 has 13 residues. V was shortened by 7 bases and J by 4 bases, with 13 bases between the two germline ends. The CDR3 reads CASTGRGGETQYF. The DNA of the CDR3 is TGTGCCAGTACTGGGCGGGGAGGAGAGACCCAGTACTTC.

This clonotype has more than one count but fewer than ten. This chain uses TRBV10-3 with TRBJ2-2; the match to TRBD2 covers 8 bases. The CDR3 loop spans 17 amino acids. The J segment lost 6 bases and the V segment lost 10 bases, leaving 19 bases of the junction unmatched. Germline V gene lookup returns CDR1 ENHRY and CDR2 SYGVKD. The CDR3 DNA sequence: TGTGCCACCAACAGAGACAAGGGACTAGGGGTTGCCGGGGAGCTGTTTTTT. Translation gives CATNRDKGLGVAGELFF.

This clonotype was counted between two and nine times. The DNA of the CDR3 is TGTGCCACCAGTGACCCCGGCGGGCGGACCTCCTACAATGAGCAGTTCTTC. Residues: CATSDPGGRTSYNEQFF. The V gene is TRBV24-1, the J gene TRBJ2-1, with D possibly matching TRBD2 (5 bases). The CDR3 has 17 amino acids. The V gene's germline CDR1 is KGHDR and CDR2 SFDVKD. V was cut by 4 bases and J by 0 bases, with 15 bases left in between.

V is TRBV28 and J is TRBJ2-5; a weak D match, TRBD1 (10 bases). CDR1 MDHEN and CDR2 SYDVKM come from the germline V gene. This CDR3 has 18 residues. V was clipped by 7 bases and J by 5 bases, with 29 bases between them. The CDR3: CASTNRQGASGRKETQYF. In DNA, the CDR3 is TGTGCCAGCACCAACCGACAGGGGGCGAGCGGGAGGAAGGAGACCCAGTACTTC.

This clonotype appeared a few times. CDR3 nucleotide sequence: TGCAGTGCTAGCATAACTAGCGGGAGGGCTGGGGAGCAGTACTTC. Amino acid sequence: CSASITSGRAGEQYF. This chain joins TRBV20-1 and TRBJ2-7; 13 nucleotides line up with TRBD2. This CDR3 contains 15 residues. V dropped 3 bases and J dropped 7; count of bases not matched to a gene: 9. From germline, CDR1 is DFQATT and CDR2 SNEGSKA (reference sequence).

This clonotype was found once. CDR3 coding DNA: TGCGCCAGCAGCTGGGGAACTAGCGGGGGGGCGGATACGCAGTATTTT. Residues: CASSWGTSGGADTQYF. The chain is built from TRBV5-1 and TRBJ2-3; TRBD2 agrees at 13 bases. V shed 3 bases and J 6 bases; nucleotides not matched to a gene: 7. In germline, CDR1 is SGHRS, CDR2 YFSETQ. The CDR3 totals 16 residues.